These 9 T cell receptor beta chains share one sample of origin, sequenced in a study of OX40 agonist ivuxolimab in advanced cancers. Libraries were prepared by immunoSEQ multiplex PCR; TCRdb keeps only in-frame clonotypes and omits some of them. The top ten hold approximately 0.86% of the sample, which has approximately 68,000 clones, about 91% seen once. This specimen consisted of CD4+ or CD8+ T cells sorted from blood, obtained in a trial of the OX40 agonist ivuxolimab. These receptors all stem from an adult with an advanced solid tumor such as melanoma, head and neck, liver or kidney cancer.

This chain connects TRBV10-3 to TRBJ1-5; possibly TRBD1 for D (5 bases). Germline values: CDR1 ENHRY, CDR2 SYGVKD. CDR3 length: 12 amino acids. Deletions cut 4 bases from V and 4 bases from J, with 5 bases between. The CDR3 nucleotides read TGTGCCATCAGTGGGGGGAATCAGCCCCAGCATTTT. Translation gives CAISGGNQPQHF.

The chain employs TRBV4-2 and TRBJ2-4; 9 bases match TRBD1. Per the germline V gene, CDR1 is LGHNA and CDR2 is YNFKEQ. This CDR3 comprises 13 residues. Trimming removed 4 bases from V and 8 bases from J; junction bases left unmatched: 3. CDR3 coding DNA: TGTGCCAGCAGCCCCCGGGACAGGGACATTCAGTACTTC. Translating gives CASSPRDRDIQYF.

V and J are TRBV7-2 and TRBJ2-5; 8 positions match TRBD1. The CDR3 is made up of 13 amino acids. V shed 5 bases, J shed 5 bases, and the junction held 4 bases outside the gene matches. Looked up from germline, CDR1 is SGHTA and CDR2 is FQGNSA. For the CDR3, the DNA is TGTGCCAGCAGCATCGACAGGGGCGAGACCCAGTACTTC. Its translation is CASSIDRGETQYF.

V gene TRBV19 combines with J gene TRBJ2-3, with TRBD2 matching over 15 bases. Germline V gene lookup returns CDR1 LNHDA and CDR2 SQIVND (reference sequence). This CDR3 contains 16 residues. Trimming took 5 bases from V and 4 from J; bases not matched to a gene: 4. CDR3 protein: CASSPGLAGGSDTQYF. CDR3 bases: TGTGCCAGTAGTCCAGGACTAGCGGGAGGGTCAGATACGCAGTATTTT.

CDR3 sequence (DNA): TGCGCCAGCAGCCAAGAGTCTAGCGGAGAGCAGTTCTTC. This encodes CASSQESSGEQFF. This sequence joins TRBV4-3 and TRBJ2-1, with 7 positions matching TRBD2. The length of the CDR3 is 13 residues. J was trimmed by 10 bases and V by 0 bases; bases with no gene match: 3. The germline CDR1 and CDR2 sequences are LGHNA and YSLEER.

The V and J genes are TRBV5-6 and TRBJ2-7; D may be TRBD1 or TRBD2 (6 bases each). The V gene's germline CDR1 is SGHDT and CDR2 YYEEEE. Trimming removed 0 bases at V and 5 bases at J, with 9 bases between. The CDR3 spans 13 residues. CDR3 sequence (DNA): TGTGCCAGCAGCTTGGCGGGGGCCCACGAGCAGTACTTC. Translation: CASSLAGAHEQYF. Filled out from reference TRBV5-6 and TRBJ2-7, the complete variable domain reads DAGVTQSPTHLIKTRGQQVTLRCSPKSGHDTVSWYQQALGQGPQFIFQYYEEEERQRGNFPDRFSGHQFPNYSSELNVNALLLGDSALYLCASSLAGAHEQYFGPGTRLTVT.

The gene calls are TRBV15 and TRBJ1-5; D possibly corresponds to TRBD1 (6 bases). This CDR3 comprises 17 residues. CDR1 is LNHNV and CDR2 is YYDKDF in the germline V gene (reference sequence). Trimming left V 0 bases short and J 3 bases short, with 15 bases between. The CDR3 spells CATSRDLGGWDNQPQHF. The CDR3 nucleotides are TGTGCCACCAGCAGAGATCTAGGGGGGTGGGACAATCAGCCCCAGCATTTT. Full variable domain (outside the CDR3, taken from reference TRBV15 and TRBJ1-5): DAMVIQNPRYQVTQFGKPVTLSCSQTLNHNVMYWYQQKSSQAPKLLFHYYDKDFNNEADTPDNFQSRRPNTSFCFLDIRSPGLGDTAMYLCATSRDLGGWDNQPQHFGDGTRLSIL.

This clone was found a few times. The chain has TRBV18 and TRBJ1-3; D not resolved. Looked up from germline, CDR1 is KGHSH and CDR2 is LQKENI. The CDR3 has 15 amino acids. V was clipped by 2 bases and J by 0 bases, with 8 bases between them. The CDR3 coding sequence is TGTGCCAGCTCACCATCCAGGAGCTCTGGAAACACCATATATTTT. It specifies CASSPSRSSGNTIYF.

This CDR3 reads CASSLEARGLEQYF. CDR3 coding DNA: TGTGCCAGCAGCTTGGAAGCGCGGGGACTCGAGCAGTACTTC. The chain couples TRBV7-3 to TRBJ2-7, with a tentative D call TRBD2 (6 bases). V was pared by 3 bases and J by 6 bases, with 15 bases between. This CDR3 has 14 amino acids. CDR1 is SGHTA, CDR2 FQGTGA, per germline.